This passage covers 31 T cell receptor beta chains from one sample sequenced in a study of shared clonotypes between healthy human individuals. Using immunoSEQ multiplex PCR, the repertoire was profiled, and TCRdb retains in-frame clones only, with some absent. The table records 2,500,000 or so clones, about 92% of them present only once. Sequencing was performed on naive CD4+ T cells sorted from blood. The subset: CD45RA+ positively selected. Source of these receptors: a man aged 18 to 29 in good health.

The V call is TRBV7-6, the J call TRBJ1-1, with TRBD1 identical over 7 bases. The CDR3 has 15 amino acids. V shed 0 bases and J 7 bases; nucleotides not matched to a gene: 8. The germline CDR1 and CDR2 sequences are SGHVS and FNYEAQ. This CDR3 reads CASSLAPGGVGEAFF. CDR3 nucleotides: TGTGCCAGCAGCTTAGCTCCAGGGGGAGTAGGTGAAGCTTTCTTT.

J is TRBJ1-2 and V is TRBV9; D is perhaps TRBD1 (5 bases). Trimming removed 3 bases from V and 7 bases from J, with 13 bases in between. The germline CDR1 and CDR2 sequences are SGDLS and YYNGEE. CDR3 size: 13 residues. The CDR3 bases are TGTGCCAGCAGCGAAGGGGTAGGGTCTGGCTACACCTTC. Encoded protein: CASSEGVGSGYTF.

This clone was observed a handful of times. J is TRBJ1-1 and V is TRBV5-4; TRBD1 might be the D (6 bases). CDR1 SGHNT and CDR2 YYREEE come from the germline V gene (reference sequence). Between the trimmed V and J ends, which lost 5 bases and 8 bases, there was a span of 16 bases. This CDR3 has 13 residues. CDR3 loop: CASRVQGSREAFF. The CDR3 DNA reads TGTGCCAGCAGGGTACAGGGCTCGCGGGAAGCTTTCTTT.

The CDR3 DNA reads as TGTGCCATCAGTGAGTCTCGAGGACAGGGCACCGAGACCCAGTACTTC. Its protein product is CAISESRGQGTETQYF. The chain recombines TRBV10-3 with TRBJ2-5, with 8 bases lining up with TRBD1. V shed 0 bases, J shed 5 bases, and the junction held 8 bases outside the gene matches. The CDR3 is made up of 16 amino acids. Germline V gene data show CDR1 as ENHRY and CDR2 as SYGVKD.

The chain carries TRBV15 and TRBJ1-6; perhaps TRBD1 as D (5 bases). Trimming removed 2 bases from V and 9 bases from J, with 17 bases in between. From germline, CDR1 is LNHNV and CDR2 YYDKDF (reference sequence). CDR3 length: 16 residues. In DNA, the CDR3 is TGTGCCACCAGCAGACCCGCCCCAATGGGGGTTTCACCCCTCCACTTT. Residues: CATSRPAPMGVSPLHF.

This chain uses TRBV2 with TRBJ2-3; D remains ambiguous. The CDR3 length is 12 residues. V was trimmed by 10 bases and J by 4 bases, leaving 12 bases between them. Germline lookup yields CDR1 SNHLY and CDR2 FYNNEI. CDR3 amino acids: CATRFSADTQYF. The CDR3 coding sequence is TGTGCCACCCGATTCAGTGCAGATACGCAGTATTTT. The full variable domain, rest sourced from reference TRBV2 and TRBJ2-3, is EPEVTQTPSHQVTQMGQEVILRCVPISNHLYFYWYRQILGQKVEFLVSFYNNEISEKSEIFDDQFSVERPDGSNFTLKIRSTKLEDSAMYFCATRFSADTQYFGPGTRLTVL.

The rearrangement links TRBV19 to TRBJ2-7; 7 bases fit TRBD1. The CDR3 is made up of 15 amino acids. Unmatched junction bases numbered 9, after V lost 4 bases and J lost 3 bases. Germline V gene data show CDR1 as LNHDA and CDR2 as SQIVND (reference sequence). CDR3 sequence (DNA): TGTGCCAGTAGTACAACGGACAGGCTCTTCTACGAGCAGTACTTC. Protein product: CASSTTDRLFYEQYF.

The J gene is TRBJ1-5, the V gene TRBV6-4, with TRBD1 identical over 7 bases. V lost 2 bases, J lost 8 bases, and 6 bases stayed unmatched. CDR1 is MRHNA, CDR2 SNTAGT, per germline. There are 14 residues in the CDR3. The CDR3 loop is CASSDGTAGEPQHF. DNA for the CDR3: TGTGCCAGCAGTGACGGGACAGCGGGGGAGCCCCAGCATTTT.

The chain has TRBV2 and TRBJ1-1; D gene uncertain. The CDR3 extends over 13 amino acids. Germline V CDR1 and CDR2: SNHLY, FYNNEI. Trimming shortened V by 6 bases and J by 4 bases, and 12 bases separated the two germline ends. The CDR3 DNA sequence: TGTGCCAGCAGAGTAGACGGCGGCACTGAAGCTTTCTTT. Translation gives CASRVDGGTEAFF.

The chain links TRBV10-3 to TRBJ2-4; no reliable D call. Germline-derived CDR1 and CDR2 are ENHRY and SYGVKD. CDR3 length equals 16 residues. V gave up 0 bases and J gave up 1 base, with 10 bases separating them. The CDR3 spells CAISESKAEAKNIQYF. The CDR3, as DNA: TGTGCCATCAGTGAGTCGAAGGCGGAGGCCAAAAACATTCAGTACTTC.

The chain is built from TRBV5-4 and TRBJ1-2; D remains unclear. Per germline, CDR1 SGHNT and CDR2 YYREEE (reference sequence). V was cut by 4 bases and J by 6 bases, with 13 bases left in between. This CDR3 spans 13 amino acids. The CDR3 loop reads CASSPGQRNGYTF. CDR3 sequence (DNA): TGTGCCAGCAGCCCCGGCCAGCGGAATGGCTACACCTTC.

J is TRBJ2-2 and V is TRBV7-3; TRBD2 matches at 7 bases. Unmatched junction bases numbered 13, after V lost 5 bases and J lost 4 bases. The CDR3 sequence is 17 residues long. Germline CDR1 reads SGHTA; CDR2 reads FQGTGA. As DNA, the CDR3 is TGTGCCAGCAGCCCGTTTCGGGGCGGGGGATCCACCGGGGAGCTGTTTTTT. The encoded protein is CASSPFRGGGSTGELFF.

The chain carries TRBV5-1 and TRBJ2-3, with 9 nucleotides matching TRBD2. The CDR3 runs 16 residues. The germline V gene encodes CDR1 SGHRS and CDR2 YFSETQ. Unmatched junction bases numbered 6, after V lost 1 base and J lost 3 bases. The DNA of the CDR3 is TGCGCCAGCAGCTTGTGGGCTAGCGGGACTACAGATACGCAGTATTTT. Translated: CASSLWASGTTDTQYF.

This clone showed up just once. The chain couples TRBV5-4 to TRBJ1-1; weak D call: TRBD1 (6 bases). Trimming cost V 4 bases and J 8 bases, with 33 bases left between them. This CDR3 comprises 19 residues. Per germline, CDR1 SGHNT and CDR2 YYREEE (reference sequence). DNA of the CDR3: TGTGCCAGCAGCCCGAGGGCGGGGGCCGGGAGGGGGTTTTCAGGAGAAGCTTTCTTT. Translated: CASSPRAGAGRGFSGEAFF.

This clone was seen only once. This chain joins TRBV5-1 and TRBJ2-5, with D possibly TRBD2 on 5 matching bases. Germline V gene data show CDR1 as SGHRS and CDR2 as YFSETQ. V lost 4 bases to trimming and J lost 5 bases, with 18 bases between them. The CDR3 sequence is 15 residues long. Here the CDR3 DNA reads TGCGCCAGCAGCGCCCTCACGGACTCTTTGGAGACCCAGTACTTC. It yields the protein CASSALTDSLETQYF.

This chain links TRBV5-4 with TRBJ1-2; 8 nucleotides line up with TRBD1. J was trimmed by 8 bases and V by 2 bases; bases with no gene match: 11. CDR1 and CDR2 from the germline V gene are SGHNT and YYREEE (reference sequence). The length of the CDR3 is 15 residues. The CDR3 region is CASSLPPGQVDGYTF. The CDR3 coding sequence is TGTGCCAGCAGCTTACCCCCGGGACAGGTTGACGGCTACACCTTC. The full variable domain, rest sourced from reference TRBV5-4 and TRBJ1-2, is ETGVTQSPTHLIKTRGQQVTLRCSSQSGHNTVSWYQQALGQGPQFIFQYYREEENGRGNFPPRFSGLQFPNYSSELNVNALELDDSALYLCASSLPPGQVDGYTFGSGTRLTVV.

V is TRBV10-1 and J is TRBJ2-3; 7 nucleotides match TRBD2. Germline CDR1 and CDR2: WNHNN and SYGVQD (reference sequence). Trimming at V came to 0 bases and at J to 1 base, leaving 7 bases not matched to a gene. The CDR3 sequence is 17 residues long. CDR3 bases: TGCGCCAGCAGTGAGTCAGGGCGGGGGAGCCGCACAGATACGCAGTATTTT. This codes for CASSESGRGSRTDTQYF.

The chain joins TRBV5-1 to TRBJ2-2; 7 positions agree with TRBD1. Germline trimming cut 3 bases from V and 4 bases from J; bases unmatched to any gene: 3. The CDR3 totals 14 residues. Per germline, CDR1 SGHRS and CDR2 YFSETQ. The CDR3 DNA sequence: TGCGCCAGCAGCTATGACAGGGCCACCGGGGAGCTGTTTTTT. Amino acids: CASSYDRATGELFF.

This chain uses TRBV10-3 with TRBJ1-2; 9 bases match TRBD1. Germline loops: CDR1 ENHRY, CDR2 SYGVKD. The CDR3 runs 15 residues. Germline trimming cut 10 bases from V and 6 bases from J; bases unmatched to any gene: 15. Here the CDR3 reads CATAGGRDRGDGYTF. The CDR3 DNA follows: TGTGCCACCGCAGGTGGGAGAGACAGGGGGGATGGCTACACCTTC.

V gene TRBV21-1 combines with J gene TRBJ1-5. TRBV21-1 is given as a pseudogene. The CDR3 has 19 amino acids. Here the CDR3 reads CASSTRRKRGRNSNQPQHF. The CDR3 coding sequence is TGTGCCAGCAGCACGCGTCGTAAAAGGGGACGGAATAGCAATCAGCCCCAGCATTTT.

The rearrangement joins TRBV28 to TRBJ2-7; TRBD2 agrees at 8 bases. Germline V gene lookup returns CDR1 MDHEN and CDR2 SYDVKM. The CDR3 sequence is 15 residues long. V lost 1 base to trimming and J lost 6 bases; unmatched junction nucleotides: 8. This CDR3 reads CASSLFTSGGFEQYF. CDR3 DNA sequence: TGTGCCAGCAGTTTATTTACCAGCGGGGGTTTCGAGCAGTACTTC.

As DNA, the CDR3 is TGTGCCAGCAGCTCCCGGGGGGCTGGAGACACTGAAGCTTTCTTT. This sequence encodes CASSSRGAGDTEAFF. This rearrangement joins TRBV6-6 to TRBJ1-1, with D possibly matching TRBD1 (6 bases). Germline V lookup: CDR1 MNHNY, CDR2 SVGAGI (reference sequence). This CDR3 has 15 residues. V gave up 6 bases and J gave up 3 bases, with 17 bases separating them.

CDR3 DNA: TGCGCCAGCAGCTTGTATGACAATCGGGAGCAGTACTTC. Protein sequence: CASSLYDNREQYF. The chain has TRBV5-1 and TRBJ2-7, with D uncertain. The V end was cut by 1 base, the J end by 7 bases, with 12 bases between. CDR1 SGHRS and CDR2 YFSETQ come from the germline V gene. The CDR3 loop spans 13 amino acids.

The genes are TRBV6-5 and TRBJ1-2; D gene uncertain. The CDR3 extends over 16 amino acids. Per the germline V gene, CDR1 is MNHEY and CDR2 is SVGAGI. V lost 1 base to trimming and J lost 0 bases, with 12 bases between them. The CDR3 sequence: CASSYWMESANYGYTF. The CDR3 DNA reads TGTGCCAGCAGTTACTGGATGGAGTCGGCTAACTATGGCTACACCTTC.

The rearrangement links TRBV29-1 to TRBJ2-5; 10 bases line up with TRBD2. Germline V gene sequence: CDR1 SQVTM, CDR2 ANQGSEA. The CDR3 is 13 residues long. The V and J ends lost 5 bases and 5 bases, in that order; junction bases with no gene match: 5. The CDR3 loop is CSVLLAGFETQYF. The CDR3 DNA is TGCAGCGTTCTACTAGCGGGGTTCGAGACCCAGTACTTC.

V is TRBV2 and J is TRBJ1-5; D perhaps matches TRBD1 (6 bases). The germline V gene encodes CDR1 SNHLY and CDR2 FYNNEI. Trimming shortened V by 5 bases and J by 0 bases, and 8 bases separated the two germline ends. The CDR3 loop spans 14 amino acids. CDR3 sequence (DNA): TGTGCCAGCAGTTGGACAGCTAGCAATCAGCCCCAGCATTTT. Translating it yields CASSWTASNQPQHF.

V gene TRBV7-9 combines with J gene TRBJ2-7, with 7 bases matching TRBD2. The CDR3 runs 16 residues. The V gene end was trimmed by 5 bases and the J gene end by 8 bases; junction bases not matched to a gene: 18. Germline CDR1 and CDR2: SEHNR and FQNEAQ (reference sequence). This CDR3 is CASSDNSGTTYLKQYF. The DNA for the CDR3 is TGTGCCAGCAGCGACAATTCCGGGACTACCTACTTAAAGCAGTACTTC.

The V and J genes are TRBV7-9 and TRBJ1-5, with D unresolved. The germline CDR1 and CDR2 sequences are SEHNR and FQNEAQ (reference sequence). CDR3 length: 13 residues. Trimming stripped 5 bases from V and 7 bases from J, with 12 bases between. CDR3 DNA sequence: TGTGCCAGCAGCGCCCGCAGAGGCCAGCCCCAGCATTTT. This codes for CASSARRGQPQHF.

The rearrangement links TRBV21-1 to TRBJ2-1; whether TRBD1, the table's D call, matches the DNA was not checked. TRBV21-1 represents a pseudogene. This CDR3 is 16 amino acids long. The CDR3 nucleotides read TGTGCCAGCATTCAGAAAAGGGACAGGGGTAGCTATGAGCAGTTCTTC. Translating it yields CASIQKRDRGSYEQFF.

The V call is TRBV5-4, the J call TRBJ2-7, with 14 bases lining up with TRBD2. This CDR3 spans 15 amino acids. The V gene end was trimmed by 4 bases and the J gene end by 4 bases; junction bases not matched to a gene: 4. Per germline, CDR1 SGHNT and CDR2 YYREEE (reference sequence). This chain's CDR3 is CASSLTSGGGYEQYF. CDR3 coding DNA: TGTGCCAGCAGCCTGACTAGCGGGGGGGGGTACGAGCAGTACTTC. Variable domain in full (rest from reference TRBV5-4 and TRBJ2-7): ETGVTQSPTHLIKTRGQQVTLRCSSQSGHNTVSWYQQALGQGPQFIFQYYREEENGRGNFPPRFSGLQFPNYSSELNVNALELDDSALYLCASSLTSGGGYEQYFGPGTRLTVT.

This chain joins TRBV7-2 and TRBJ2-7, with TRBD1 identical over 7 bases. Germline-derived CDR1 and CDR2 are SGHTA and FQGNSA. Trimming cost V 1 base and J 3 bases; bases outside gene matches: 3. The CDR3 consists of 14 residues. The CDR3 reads CASSLGRGNYEQYF. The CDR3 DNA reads TGTGCCAGCAGCTTAGGCAGGGGGAACTACGAGCAGTACTTC. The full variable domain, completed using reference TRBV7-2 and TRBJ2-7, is GAGVSQSPSNKVTEKGKDVELRCDPISGHTALYWYRQSLGQGLEFLIYFQGNSAPDKSGLPSDRFSAERTGGSVSTLTIQRTQQEDSAVYLCASSLGRGNYEQYFGPGTRLTVT.